This note documents a single TCR beta chain sequence. This clone was seen only a few times. What antigen it recognizes has not been identified. It has no much larger one-base neighbor in the sample; base qualities were not kept. The immunoSEQ Assay, a bias-controlled multiplex PCR, was used to amplify TCRbeta CDR3 regions from genomic DNA. Concerning the study's data processing: Within the assay, amplification of reference gene primers was used to estimate how many nucleated cells each sample contained. To quantify the absolute abundance of each unique TCRbeta CDR3 rearrangement, sequence reads were collapsed and filtered. For each sample, productive Simpson clonality was calculated as the square root of Simpson's diversity index over productive rearrangements. Sourced from immuneACCESS, this table was stored by TCRdb with only in-frame sequences that have V and J called. A share of the clones is absent; for the studies checked, an unresolved V gene accounts for under half, and the remainder has no known explanation. The D gene and trimming were derived from the DNA, and the V and J assignments and clone size from that table. The sample yields roughly 220,000 clones; about 79% were counted once. The ten largest clones take up 1.2% to 1.5% of the sample.

The sample is drawn from a study of blood T cell repertoires in COVID-19 (dated by TCRdb to 2019 to 2021). Turning to the overall study: Collaborator samples came from the United States, Italy and Spain and covered acute and convalescent phases of COVID-19. Subjects who had been exposed to COVID-19, were actively infected with it, or had recovered from it provided the deeply sampled blood TCRbeta repertoires that made up the dataset. A freely available public database, intended as a resource for researchers studying the immune response to SARS-CoV-2, is where the repertoires were released. Where available, HLA class I and class II types were taken from metadata supplied by the sample provider and were not determined by assay-based typing. Samples came from the ongoing ImmuneRACE study (first 160 participants) plus 1,254 subjects from 6 global collaborators. The material from the prospective study consisted of cDNA or gDNA derived from T cells, B-cell-depleted T cells, or PBMCs. A de-identified subject ID, COVID-19 status, age in years and sex were almost always included in the sample metadata.

Another Seattle source contributed samples from volunteer blood donors who had recovered from COVID-19. Whole blood was collected in K2EDTA tubes by collaborating institutions according to the institutions' own protocols. Collaborator samples were shipped for TCRbeta analysis as frozen whole blood, isolated PBMCs, or DNA extracted from either sample type. The research as a whole found: The amount of clinical and demographic metadata varied by source and participant and was provided uncurated.

The CDR3, from cysteine to phenylalanine, totals 14 residues. CDR3 DNA only is kept here, 42 bases in frame from base 1. V is cut back by 5 bases and J by 5 bases, with 8 bases in the junction unmatched. Looking up the germline V gene yields CDR1 SQVTM and CDR2 ANQGSEA. Sequenced input: peripheral blood. This sequence was found in a woman in her thirties or forties who had recovered from COVID-19. The chain couples TRBV29-1 to TRBJ1-5; TRBD1 fits 8 bases in the junction. The CDR3 has the sequence CSVTLQGADQPQHF. The bases are TGCAGCGTTACTCTTCAGGGGGCAGATCAGCCCCAGCATTTT.